These 6 T cell receptor beta chains were sequenced from one sample in a study of cytomegalovirus exposure and HLA in healthy donors. Assay used: immunoSEQ multiplex PCR; TCRdb lists only in-frame clones, some missing. The repertoire has about 190,000 clones, about 82% of them found once; the top ten carry more than 1.1%. The material sequenced was PBMCs. The receptors originated from a woman aged 18-30 years in good health and CMV-seronegative.

CDR3 DNA: TGCGCCAGCAGCTTGGCCCTCGACTCACGCTCCTGGGAGACCCAGTACTTC. This translates into CASSLALDSRSWETQYF. This chain uses TRBV5-1 with TRBJ2-5; D gene ambiguous. This CDR3 region has 17 residues. Trimming took off 0 bases at V and 5 bases at J, with 20 bases between the two ends. The germline V gene encodes CDR1 SGHRS and CDR2 YFSETQ.

This clone was seen once. J is TRBJ2-7 and V is TRBV19; the match to TRBD2 covers 13 bases. The CDR3 spans 15 residues. The V segment lost 4 bases and the J segment 1 base; nucleotides outside the gene matches: 1. CDR1 is LNHDA, CDR2 SQIVND, per germline (reference sequence). DNA for the CDR3: TGTGCCAGTAGTAGGACTAGCGGGGGATCCTACGAGCAGTACTTC. It is translated as CASSRTSGGSYEQYF.

As DNA, the CDR3 is TGTGCCAGCAGCTCCCGTCCCCGACCGAGGACAGGATTTACACCTAATGAAAAACTGTTTTTT. Translated: CASSSRPRPRTGFTPNEKLFF. The rearrangement joins TRBV7-6 to TRBJ1-4; 7 bases match TRBD1. The length of the CDR3 is 21 residues. CDR1 is SGHVS, CDR2 FNYEAQ, per germline. The V gene end was trimmed by 4 bases and the J gene end by 3 bases; junction bases not matched to a gene: 23.

V is TRBV15 and J is TRBJ1-1; 8 bases fit TRBD1. CDR3 size: 15 residues. Germline assignment: CDR1 LNHNV and CDR2 YYDKDF (reference sequence). J gave up 4 bases and V 1 base, and 5 bases lay outside the gene matches. CDR3 coding DNA: TGTGCCACCAGCAGAGGATTTACAGGGGGCACTGAAGCTTTCTTT. Residues: CATSRGFTGGTEAFF.

The chain uses TRBV7-9 and TRBJ2-5; a possible D gene is TRBD1 (5 bases). CDR3 size: 14 residues. Trimming removed 1 base from V and 4 bases from J, with 10 bases in between. The germline V gene has CDR1 SEHNR and CDR2 FQNEAQ (reference sequence). In DNA form, the CDR3 reads TGTGCCAGCAGCTTAGTAGTAGGGGTAGAGACCCAGTACTTC. The encoded protein is CASSLVVGVETQYF.

The chain combines TRBV6-4 with TRBJ1-6; D possibly corresponds to TRBD1 (5 bases). In germline, CDR1 is MRHNA, CDR2 SNTAGT. The CDR3 sequence is 17 residues long. V was cut by 2 bases and J by 2 bases, with 13 bases left in between. CDR3 DNA: TGTGCCAGCAGTGACGGCGGGACTCCAGCCTATAATTCACCCCTCCACTTT. Amino acid sequence: CASSDGGTPAYNSPLHF.